The source of this T cell receptor beta chain is a study of control samples from healthy donors and cancer patients. The repertoire was sequenced with immunoSEQ multiplex PCR; TCRdb's copy has only in-frame clones and lacks some. The data show approximately 53,000 clones, with more than 85% seen just once and roughly 0.91% held by the top ten. The TCR was taken from a man aged 25 to 45 with colorectal cancer. Sequencing was carried out using PBMCs.

The CDR3 reads CASSDRDRGFDYGYTF. The DNA for the CDR3 is TGTGCCAGCAGTGACCGGGACAGGGGGTTTGACTATGGCTACACCTTC. The chain joins TRBV28 to TRBJ1-2, with 11 bases fitting TRBD1. J was trimmed by 3 bases and V by 5 bases; bases with no gene match: 8. The germline V gene encodes CDR1 MDHEN and CDR2 SYDVKM. This CDR3 has 16 amino acids.